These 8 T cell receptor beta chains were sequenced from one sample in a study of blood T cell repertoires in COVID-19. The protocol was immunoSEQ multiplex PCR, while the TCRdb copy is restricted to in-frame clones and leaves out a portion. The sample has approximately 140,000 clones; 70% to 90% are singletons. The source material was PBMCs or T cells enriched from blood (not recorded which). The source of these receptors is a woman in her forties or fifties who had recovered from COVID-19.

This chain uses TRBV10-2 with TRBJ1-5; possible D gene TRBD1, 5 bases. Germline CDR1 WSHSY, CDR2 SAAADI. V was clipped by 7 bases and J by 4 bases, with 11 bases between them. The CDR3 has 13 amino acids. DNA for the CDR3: TGCGCCAGCAACGGGGGGGGTAATCAGCCCCAGCATTTT. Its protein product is CASNGGGNQPQHF.

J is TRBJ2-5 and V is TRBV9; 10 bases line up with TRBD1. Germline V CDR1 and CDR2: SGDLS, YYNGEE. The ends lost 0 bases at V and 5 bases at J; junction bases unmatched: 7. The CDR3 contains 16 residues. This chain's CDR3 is CASSVGGGTGAETQYF. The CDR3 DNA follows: TGTGCCAGCAGCGTAGGAGGGGGGACAGGGGCTGAGACCCAGTACTTC.

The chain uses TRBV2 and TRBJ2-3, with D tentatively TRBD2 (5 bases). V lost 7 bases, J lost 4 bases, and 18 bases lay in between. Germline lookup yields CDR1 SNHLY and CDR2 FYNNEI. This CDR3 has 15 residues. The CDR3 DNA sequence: TGTGCCAGCAACATACTAGACGTCGGCTCAGATACGCAGTATTTT. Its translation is CASNILDVGSDTQYF.

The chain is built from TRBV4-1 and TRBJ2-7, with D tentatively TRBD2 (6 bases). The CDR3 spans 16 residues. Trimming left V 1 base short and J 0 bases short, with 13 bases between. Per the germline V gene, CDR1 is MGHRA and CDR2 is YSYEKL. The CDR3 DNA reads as TGCGCCAGCAGCCAAGGGGCCCAGCGGGCCTCCTACGAGCAGTACTTC. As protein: CASSQGAQRASYEQYF.

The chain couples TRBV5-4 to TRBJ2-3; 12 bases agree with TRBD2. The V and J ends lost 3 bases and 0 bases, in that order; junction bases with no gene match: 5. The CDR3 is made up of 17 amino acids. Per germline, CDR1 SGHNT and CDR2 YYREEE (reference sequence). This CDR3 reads CASSSRTSGASTDTQYF. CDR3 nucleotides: TGTGCCAGCAGCTCACGGACTAGCGGGGCCAGCACAGATACGCAGTATTTT.

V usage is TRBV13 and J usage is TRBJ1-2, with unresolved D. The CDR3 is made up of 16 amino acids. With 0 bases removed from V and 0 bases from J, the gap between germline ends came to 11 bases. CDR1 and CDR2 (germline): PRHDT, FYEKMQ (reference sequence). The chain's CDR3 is CASSLGPEMANYGYTF. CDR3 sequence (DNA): TGTGCCAGCAGCTTAGGCCCCGAGATGGCTAACTATGGCTACACCTTC. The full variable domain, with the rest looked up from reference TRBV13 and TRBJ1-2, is AAGVIQSPRHLIKEKRETATLKCYPIPRHDTVYWYQQGPGQDPQFLISFYEKMQSDKGSIPDRFSAQQFSDYHSELNMSSLELGDSALYFCASSLGPEMANYGYTFGSGTRLTVV.

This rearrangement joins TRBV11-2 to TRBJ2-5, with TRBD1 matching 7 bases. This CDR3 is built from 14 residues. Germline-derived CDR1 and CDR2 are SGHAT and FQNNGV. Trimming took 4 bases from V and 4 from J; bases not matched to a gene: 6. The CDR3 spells CASSWSGGTETQYF. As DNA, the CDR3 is TGTGCCAGCAGCTGGTCAGGGGGAACAGAGACCCAGTACTTC.

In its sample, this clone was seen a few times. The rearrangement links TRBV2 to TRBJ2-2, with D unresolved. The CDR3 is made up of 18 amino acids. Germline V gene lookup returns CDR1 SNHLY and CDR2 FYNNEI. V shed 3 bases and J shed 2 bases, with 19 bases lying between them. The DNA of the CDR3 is TGTGCCAGCAGTGATTCAACGATCGCGACACCCAACACCGGGGAGCTGTTTTTT. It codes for CASSDSTIATPNTGELFF.